This TCR beta chain stems from a study of blood T cell repertoires in COVID-19. Whole-study context: Researchers got acute and convalescent COVID-19 samples from the United States, Italy and Spain. T cells, B-cell-depleted T cells, or PBMCs provided the cDNA or gDNA that served as material.

The V gene end was trimmed by 1 base and the J gene end by 7 bases; junction bases not matched to a gene: 9. The CDR3 totals 16 residues. The germline CDR1 and CDR2 sequences are LGHDT and YNNKEL (reference sequence). Methods used by the authors: Nucleated cell number was recorded as an estimate derived from reference gene primer amplification. TCRdb's copy holds only in-frame clones and misses some; the assay was immunoSEQ multiplex PCR. The V and J calls and the clone size are those of that table, but D and trimming were determined from the DNA. The table lists under 200,000 clones, 80% to 85% of them singletons.

Specimen: peripheral blood. The V and J genes are TRBV3-1 (or the pseudogene TRBV3-2) and TRBJ2-2, with TRBD1 matching over 7 bases. The origin of this receptor is a woman aged 60-75 years with acute or convalescent COVID-19. The CDR3 sequence is CASSQVPGTVSGELFF. CDR3 coding DNA: TGTGCCAGCAGCCAAGTCCCCGGGACAGTAAGCGGGGAGCTGTTTTTT.